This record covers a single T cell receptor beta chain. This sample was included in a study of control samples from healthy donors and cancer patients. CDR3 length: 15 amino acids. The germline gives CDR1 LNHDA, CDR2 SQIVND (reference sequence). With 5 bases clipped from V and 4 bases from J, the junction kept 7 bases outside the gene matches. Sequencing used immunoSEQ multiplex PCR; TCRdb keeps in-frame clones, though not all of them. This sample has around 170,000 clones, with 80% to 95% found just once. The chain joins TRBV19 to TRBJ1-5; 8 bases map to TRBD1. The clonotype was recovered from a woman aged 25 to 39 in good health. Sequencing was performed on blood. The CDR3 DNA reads TGTGCCAGTAGTGGACAGGGAGGGGGTAATCAGCCCCAGCATTTT. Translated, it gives CASSGQGGGNQPQHF.